This is a list of T cell receptor beta chains from one sample in a study of CD8 T cells in Susac syndrome. TCRdb independently ran MiXCR on the immunoSEQ multiplex PCR reads; one entry per CDR3 protein. In the table there are 75,000 to 80,000 distinct CDR3 sequences, roughly 94% of which are singletons. The sequenced sample consisted of CD8+ T cells from PBMCs. These receptors were taken from a human donor with Susac syndrome. The CDR3 runs from the conserved cysteine through the conserved F or W. Each record gives: V gene, clone size, J gene, D gene, CDR3 protein, CDR3 DNA. A D gene is named only where the DNA matches it firmly. Clone size is stated in some rows and not others, as once, few, many or a class when expanded.

V: TRBV5-4
size: NA
J: TRBJ1-3
D: NA
CDR3: CASSGGRGTGNTIYF
DNA: TGTGCCAGCAGCGGTGGAAGGGGAACTGGAAACACCATATATTTT

V: TRBV24-1
size: NA
J: TRBJ2-3
D: NA
CDR3: CATSDPRLGDTQYF
DNA: TGTGCCACCAGTGACCCCCGACTAGGGGATACGCAGTATTTT

V: TRBV7-2
size: NA
J: TRBJ2-7
D: NA
CDR3: CASSYGRGQAYEQYF
DNA: TGTGCCAGCAGCTACGGACGGGGGCAGGCCTACGAGCAGTACTTC

V: TRBV7-9
size: NA
J: TRBJ2-1
D: NA
CDR3: CASSLGTNNEQFF
DNA: TGTGCCAGCAGCTTAGGGACAAACAATGAGCAGTTCTTC

V: TRBV3-1
size: NA
J: TRBJ2-7
D: NA
CDR3: CASSQDQTPRGEQYF
DNA: TGTGCCAGCAGCCAAGATCAGACCCCGAGGGGCGAGCAGTACTTC

V: TRBV11-3
size: NA
J: TRBJ2-5
D: NA
CDR3: CASSLKPLQETQYF
DNA: TGTGCCAGCAGCTTGAAGCCGCTCCAAGAGACCCAGTACTTC

V: TRBV27
size: once
J: TRBJ2-5
D: TRBD1
CDR3: CASSGQGLQETQYF
DNA: TGTGCCAGCAGCGGACAGGGGCTCCAAGAGACCCAGTACTTC

V: TRBV3-1
size: NA
J: TRBJ2-5
D: NA
CDR3: CASSQDHREAETQYF
DNA: TGTGCCAGCAGCCAAGATCACAGGGAAGCAGAGACCCAGTACTTC

V: TRBV11-2
size: once
J: TRBJ2-7
D: NA
CDR3: CASSPRPGVSYEQYF
DNA: TGTGCCAGCAGCCCGAGGCCGGGGGTTTCCTACGAGCAGTACTTC

V: TRBV10-2
size: NA
J: TRBJ2-7
D: NA
CDR3: CASSESRFYEQYF
DNA: TGCGCCAGCAGTGAGTCGAGGTTCTACGAGCAGTACTTC